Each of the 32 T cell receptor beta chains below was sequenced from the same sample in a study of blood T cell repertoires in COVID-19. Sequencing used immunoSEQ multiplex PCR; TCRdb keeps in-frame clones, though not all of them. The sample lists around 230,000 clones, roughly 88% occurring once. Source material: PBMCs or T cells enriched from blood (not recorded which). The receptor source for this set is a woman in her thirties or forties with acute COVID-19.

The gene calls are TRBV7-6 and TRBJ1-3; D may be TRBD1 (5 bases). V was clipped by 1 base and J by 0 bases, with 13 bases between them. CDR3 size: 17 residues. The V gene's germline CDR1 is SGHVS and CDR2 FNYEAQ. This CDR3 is CASSLDQGLYSGNTIYF. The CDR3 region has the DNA TGTGCCAGCAGCTTAGACCAGGGCCTTTACTCTGGAAACACCATATATTTT.

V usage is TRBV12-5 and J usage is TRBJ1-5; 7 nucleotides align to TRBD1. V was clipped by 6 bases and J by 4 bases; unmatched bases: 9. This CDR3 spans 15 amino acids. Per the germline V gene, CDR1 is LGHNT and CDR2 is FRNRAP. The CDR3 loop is CASGRGQSGNQPQHF. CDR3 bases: TGTGCTAGTGGCCGGGGACAGAGTGGGAATCAGCCCCAGCATTTT.

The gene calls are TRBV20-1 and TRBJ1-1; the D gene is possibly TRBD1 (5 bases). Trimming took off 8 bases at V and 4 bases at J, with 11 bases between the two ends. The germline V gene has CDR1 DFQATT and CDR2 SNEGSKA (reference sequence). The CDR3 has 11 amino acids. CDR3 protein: CSYRGGTEAFF. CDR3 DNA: TGCAGTTACCGGGGGGGCACTGAAGCTTTCTTT.

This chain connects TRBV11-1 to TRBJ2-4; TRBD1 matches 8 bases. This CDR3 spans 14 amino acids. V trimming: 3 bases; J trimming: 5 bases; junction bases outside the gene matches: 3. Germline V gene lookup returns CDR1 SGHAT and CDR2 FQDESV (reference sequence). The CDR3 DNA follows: TGTGCCAGCAGCTTTGCAGGGGGCGAAAACATTCAGTACTTC. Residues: CASSFAGGENIQYF. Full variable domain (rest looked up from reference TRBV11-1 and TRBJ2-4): EAEVAQSPRYKITEKSQAVAFWCDPISGHATLYWYRQILGQGPELLVQFQDESVVDDSQLPKDRFSAERLKGVDSTLKIQPAELGDSAMYLCASSFAGGENIQYFGAGTRLSVL.

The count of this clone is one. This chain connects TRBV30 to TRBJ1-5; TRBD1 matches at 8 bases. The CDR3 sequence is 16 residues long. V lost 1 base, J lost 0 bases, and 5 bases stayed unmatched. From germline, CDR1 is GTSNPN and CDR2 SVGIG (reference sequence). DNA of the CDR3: TGTGCCTGGAGTGGGGGGACAGGTTATAGCAATCAGCCCCAGCATTTT. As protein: CAWSGGTGYSNQPQHF. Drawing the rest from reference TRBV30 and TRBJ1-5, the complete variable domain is SQTIHQWPATLVQPVGSPLSLECTVEGTSNPNLYWYRQAAGRGLQLLFYSVGIGQISSEVPQNLSASRPQDRQFILSSKKLLLSDSGFYLCAWSGGTGYSNQPQHFGDGTRLSIL.

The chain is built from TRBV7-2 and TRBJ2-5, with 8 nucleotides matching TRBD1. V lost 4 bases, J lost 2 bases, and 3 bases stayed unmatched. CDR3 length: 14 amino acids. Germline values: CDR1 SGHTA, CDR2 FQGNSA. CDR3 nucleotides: TGTGCCAGCAGCTCCAGGACAGGGCAAGAGACCCAGTACTTC. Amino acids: CASSSRTGQETQYF.

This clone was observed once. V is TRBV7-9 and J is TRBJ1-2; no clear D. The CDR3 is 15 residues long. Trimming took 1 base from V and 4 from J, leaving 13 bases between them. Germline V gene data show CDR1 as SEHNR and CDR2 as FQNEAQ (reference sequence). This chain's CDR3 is CASSLVGGSIYGYTF. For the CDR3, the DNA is TGTGCCAGCAGCTTAGTAGGAGGGAGCATCTATGGCTACACCTTC.

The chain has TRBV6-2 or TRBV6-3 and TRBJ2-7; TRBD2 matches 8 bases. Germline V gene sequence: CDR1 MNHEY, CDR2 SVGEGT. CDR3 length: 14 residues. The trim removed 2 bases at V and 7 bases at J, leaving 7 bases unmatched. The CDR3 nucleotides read TGTGCCAGCAGTTACGAGCGGGAGTGGCGTGAGCAGTACTTC. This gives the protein CASSYEREWREQYF.

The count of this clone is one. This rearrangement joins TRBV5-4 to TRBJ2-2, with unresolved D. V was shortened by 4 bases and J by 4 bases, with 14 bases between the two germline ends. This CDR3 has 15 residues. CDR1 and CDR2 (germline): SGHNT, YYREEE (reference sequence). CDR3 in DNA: TGTGCCAGCAGCGGAACTTCAACGGGCACCGGGGAGCTGTTTTTT. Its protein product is CASSGTSTGTGELFF.

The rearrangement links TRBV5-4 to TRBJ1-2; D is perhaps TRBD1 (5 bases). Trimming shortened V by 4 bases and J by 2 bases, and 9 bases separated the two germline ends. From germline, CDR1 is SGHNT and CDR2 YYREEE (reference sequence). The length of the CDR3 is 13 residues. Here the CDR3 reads CASSADSNYGYTF. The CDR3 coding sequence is TGTGCCAGCAGCGCTGACAGCAACTATGGCTACACCTTC.

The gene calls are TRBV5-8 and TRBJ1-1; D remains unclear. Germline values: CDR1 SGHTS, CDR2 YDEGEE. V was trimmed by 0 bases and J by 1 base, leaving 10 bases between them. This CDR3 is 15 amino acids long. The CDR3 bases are TGTGCCAGCAGCTTGGTCGGAGGATCGAACACTGAAGCTTTCTTT. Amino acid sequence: CASSLVGGSNTEAFF.

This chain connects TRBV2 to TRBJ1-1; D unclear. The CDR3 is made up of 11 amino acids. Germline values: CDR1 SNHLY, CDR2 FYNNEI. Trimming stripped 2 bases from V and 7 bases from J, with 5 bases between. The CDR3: CASSETFEAFF. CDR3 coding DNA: TGTGCCAGCAGTGAAACATTTGAAGCTTTCTTT.

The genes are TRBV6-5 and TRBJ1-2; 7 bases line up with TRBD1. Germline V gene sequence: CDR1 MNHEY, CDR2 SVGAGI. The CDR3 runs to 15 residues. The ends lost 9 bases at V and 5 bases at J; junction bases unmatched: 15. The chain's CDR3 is CASPKPGTELYGYTF. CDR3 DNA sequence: TGTGCCAGTCCTAAGCCCGGGACAGAGCTTTATGGCTACACCTTC.

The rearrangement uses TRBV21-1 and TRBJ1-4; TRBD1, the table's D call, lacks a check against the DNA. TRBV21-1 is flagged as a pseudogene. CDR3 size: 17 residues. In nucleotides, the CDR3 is TGTGCCAGCAGCAAAGCGGAACAGGGTGCAACTAATGAAAAACTGTTTTTT. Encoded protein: CASSKAEQGATNEKLFF.

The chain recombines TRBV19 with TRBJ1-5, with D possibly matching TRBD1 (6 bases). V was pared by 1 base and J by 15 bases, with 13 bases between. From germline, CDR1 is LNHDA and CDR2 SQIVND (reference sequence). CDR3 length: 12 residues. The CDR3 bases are TGTGCCAGTAGTATAGTGACAGGCTGGCTGCATTTT. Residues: CASSIVTGWLHF.

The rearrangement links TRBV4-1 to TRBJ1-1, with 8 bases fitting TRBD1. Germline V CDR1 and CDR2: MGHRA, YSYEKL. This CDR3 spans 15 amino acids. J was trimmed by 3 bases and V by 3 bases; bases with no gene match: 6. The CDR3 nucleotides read TGCGCCAGCAGCCAGGACAGGGTGCGCCACACTGAAGCTTTCTTT. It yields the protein CASSQDRVRHTEAFF.

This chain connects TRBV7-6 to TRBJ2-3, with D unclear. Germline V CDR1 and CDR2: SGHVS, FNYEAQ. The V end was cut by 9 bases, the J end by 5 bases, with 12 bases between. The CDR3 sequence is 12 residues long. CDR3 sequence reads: CASGPGQDTQYF. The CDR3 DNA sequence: TGTGCCAGTGGGCCAGGTCAAGATACGCAGTATTTT.

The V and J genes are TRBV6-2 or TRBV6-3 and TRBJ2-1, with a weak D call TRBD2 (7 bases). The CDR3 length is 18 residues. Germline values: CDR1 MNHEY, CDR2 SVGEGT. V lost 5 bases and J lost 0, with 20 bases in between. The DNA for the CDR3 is TGTGCCAGCAGTACACTGGGGGCTAGCGGTGACTCCTACAATGAGCAGTTCTTC. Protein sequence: CASSTLGASGDSYNEQFF.

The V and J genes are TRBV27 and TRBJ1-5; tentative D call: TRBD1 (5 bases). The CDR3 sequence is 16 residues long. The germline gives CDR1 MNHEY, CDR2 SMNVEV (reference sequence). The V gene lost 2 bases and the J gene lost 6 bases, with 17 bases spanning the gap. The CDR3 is CASSLGQGAPGQPQHF. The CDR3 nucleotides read TGTGCCAGCAGTTTAGGCCAAGGGGCTCCGGGTCAGCCCCAGCATTTT.

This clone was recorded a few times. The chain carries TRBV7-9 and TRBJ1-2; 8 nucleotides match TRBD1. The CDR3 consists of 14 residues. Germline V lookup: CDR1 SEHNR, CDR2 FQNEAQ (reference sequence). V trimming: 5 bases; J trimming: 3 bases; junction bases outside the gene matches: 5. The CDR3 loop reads CASSLTGQDYGYTF. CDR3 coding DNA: TGTGCCAGCAGCCTAACGGGACAGGACTATGGCTACACCTTC. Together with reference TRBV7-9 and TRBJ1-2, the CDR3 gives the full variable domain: DTGVSQNPRHKITKRGQNVTFRCDPISEHNRLYWYRQTLGQGPEFLTYFQNEAQLEKSRLLSDRFSAERPKGSFSTLEIQRTEQGDSAMYLCASSLTGQDYGYTFGSGTRLTVV.

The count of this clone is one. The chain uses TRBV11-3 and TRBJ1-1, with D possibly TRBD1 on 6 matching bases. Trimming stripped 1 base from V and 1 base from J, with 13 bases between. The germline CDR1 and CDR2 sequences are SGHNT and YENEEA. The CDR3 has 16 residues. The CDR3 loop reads CASSLGGGRGNTEAFF. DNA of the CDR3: TGTGCCAGCAGCTTAGGCGGGGGGCGAGGGAACACTGAAGCTTTCTTT. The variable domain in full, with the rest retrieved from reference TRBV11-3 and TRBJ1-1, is EAGVVQSPRYKIIEKKQPVAFWCNPISGHNTLYWYLQNLGQGPELLIRYENEEAVDDSQLPKDRFSAERLKGVDSTLKIQPAELGDSAVYLCASSLGGGRGNTEAFFGQGTRLTVV.

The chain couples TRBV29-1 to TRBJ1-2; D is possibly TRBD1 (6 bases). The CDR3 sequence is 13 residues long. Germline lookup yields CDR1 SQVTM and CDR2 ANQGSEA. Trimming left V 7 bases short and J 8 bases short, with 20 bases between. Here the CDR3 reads CSATGTGVRGYTF. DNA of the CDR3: TGCAGCGCCACAGGGACGGGTGTTCGAGGCTACACCTTC.

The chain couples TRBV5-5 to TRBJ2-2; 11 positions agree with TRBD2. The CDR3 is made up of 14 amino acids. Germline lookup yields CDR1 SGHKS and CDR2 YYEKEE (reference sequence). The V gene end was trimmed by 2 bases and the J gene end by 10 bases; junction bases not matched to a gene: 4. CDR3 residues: CASSLLAGVQELFF. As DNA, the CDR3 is TGTGCCAGCAGCTTACTAGCGGGGGTACAGGAGCTGTTTTTT.

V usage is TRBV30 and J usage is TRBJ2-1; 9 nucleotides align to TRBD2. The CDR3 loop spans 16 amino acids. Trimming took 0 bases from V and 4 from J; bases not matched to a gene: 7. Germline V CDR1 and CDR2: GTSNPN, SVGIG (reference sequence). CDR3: CAWSVEGLALYNEQFF. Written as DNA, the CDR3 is TGTGCCTGGAGTGTAGAGGGACTAGCTTTATACAATGAGCAGTTCTTC.

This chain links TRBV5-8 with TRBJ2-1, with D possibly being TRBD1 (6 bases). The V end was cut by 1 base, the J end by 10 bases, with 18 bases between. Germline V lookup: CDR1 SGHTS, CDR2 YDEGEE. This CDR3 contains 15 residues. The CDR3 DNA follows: TGTGCCAGCAGCTTGCGGCAGGGACAAAGGGTAGAGCAGTTCTTC. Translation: CASSLRQGQRVEQFF.

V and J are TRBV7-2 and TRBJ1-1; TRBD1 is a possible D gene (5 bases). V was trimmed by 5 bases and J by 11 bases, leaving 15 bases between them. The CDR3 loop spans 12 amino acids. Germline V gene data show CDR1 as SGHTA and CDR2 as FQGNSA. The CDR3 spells CASSPRGLAAFF. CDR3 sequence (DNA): TGTGCCAGCAGCCCCCGGGGACTTGCGGCTTTCTTT.

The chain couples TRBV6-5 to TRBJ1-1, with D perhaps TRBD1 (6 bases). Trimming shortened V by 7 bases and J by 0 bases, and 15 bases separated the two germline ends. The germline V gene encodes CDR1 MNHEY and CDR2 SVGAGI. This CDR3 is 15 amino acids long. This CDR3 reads CASKEVDRMNTEAFF. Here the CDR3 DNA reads TGTGCCAGCAAGGAAGTGGACAGAATGAACACTGAAGCTTTCTTT.

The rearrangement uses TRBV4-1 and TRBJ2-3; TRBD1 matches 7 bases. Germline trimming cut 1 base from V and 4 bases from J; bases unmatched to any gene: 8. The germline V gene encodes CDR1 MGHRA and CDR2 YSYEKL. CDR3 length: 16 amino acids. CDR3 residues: CASSQAQGMGADTQYF. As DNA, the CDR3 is TGCGCCAGCAGCCAAGCACAGGGGATGGGGGCAGATACGCAGTATTTT.

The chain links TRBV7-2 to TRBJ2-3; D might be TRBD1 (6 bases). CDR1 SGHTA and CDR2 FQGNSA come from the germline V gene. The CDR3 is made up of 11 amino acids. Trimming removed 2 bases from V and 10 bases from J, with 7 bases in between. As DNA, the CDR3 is TGTGCCAGCAGCTTAAAGGGGGCGCAGTATTTT. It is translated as CASSLKGAQYF. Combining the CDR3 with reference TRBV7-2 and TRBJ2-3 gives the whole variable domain GAGVSQSPSNKVTEKGKDVELRCDPISGHTALYWYRQSLGQGLEFLIYFQGNSAPDKSGLPSDRFSAERTGGSVSTLTIQRTQQEDSAVYLCASSLKGAQYFGPGTRLTVL.

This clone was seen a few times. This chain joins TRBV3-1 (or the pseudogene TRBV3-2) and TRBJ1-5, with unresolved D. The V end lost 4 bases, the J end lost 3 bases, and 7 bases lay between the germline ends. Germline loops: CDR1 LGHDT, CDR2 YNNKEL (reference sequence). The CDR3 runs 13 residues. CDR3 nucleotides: TGTGCCAGCAGCCGTACACCCAATCAGCCCCAGCATTTT. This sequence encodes CASSRTPNQPQHF.

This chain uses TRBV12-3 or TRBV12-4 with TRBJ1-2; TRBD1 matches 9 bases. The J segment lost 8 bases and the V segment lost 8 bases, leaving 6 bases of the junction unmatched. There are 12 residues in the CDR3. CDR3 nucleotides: TGTGCCAGCCGAGACAGGGGGGACGGCTACACCTTC. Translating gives CASRDRGDGYTF.

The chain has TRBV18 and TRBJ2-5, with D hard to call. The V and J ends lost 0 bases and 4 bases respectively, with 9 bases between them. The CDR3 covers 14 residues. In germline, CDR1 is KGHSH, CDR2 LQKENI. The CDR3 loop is CASSPPVLLETQYF. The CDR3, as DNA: TGTGCCAGCTCACCACCGGTCCTACTAGAGACCCAGTACTTC.